A single sample gave rise to the 2 T cell receptor beta chains below, sequenced in a study of shared clonotypes between healthy human individuals. Some clones are missing from TCRdb's copy, which holds only in-frame ones; the method was immunoSEQ multiplex PCR. Of about 2.4 million clones in the sample, around nine tenths were seen once. Material: naive CD4+ T cells sorted from blood. Subset indicated: CD45RA+ positively selected. The receptors here all came from a man aged 18 to 30 in good health.

The chain couples TRBV6-1 to TRBJ1-6; the D is unclear. V lost 1 base to trimming and J lost 6 bases, with 10 bases between them. Per germline, CDR1 MNHNS and CDR2 SASEGT. The CDR3 covers 15 residues. CDR3 loop: CASSEGSPPNSPLHF. CDR3 bases: TGTGCCAGCAGTGAAGGATCTCCCCCTAATTCACCCCTCCACTTT.

This chain connects TRBV2 to TRBJ2-7; 13 bases match TRBD2. The CDR3 runs to 16 residues. Germline V gene lookup returns CDR1 SNHLY and CDR2 FYNNEI. V shed 5 bases, J shed 3 bases, and the junction held 7 bases outside the gene matches. The CDR3 nucleotides are TGTGCCAGCAGTCGGGGACTAGCGGGGCAGGACTACGAGCAGTACTTC. This gives the protein CASSRGLAGQDYEQYF. The whole variable domain, filled in from reference TRBV2 and TRBJ2-7, reads EPEVTQTPSHQVTQMGQEVILRCVPISNHLYFYWYRQILGQKVEFLVSFYNNEISEKSEIFDDQFSVERPDGSNFTLKIRSTKLEDSAMYFCASSRGLAGQDYEQYFGPGTRLTVT.